Presented here are 23 T cell receptor beta chains from one specimen sequenced in a study of OX40 agonist ivuxolimab in advanced cancers. Profiling relied on immunoSEQ multiplex PCR, and the TCRdb table lists in-frame clones only, not all of them. The sample records around 68,000 clones, 80% to 95% being singletons. The specimen was CD4+ or CD8+ T cells sorted from blood, collected in a trial of the OX40 agonist ivuxolimab. The receptors derive from an adult with an advanced solid tumor such as melanoma, head and neck, liver or kidney cancer.

The chain joins TRBV18 to TRBJ2-7; perhaps TRBD1 as D (5 bases). Trimming cost V 2 bases and J 2 bases, with 13 bases left between them. Germline CDR1 reads KGHSH; CDR2 reads LQKENI. The CDR3 totals 15 residues. CDR3 nucleotide sequence: TGTGCCAGCTCACCATTAGGGGTCACAACCTACGAGCAGTACTTC. As protein: CASSPLGVTTYEQYF.

V gene TRBV7-3 combines with J gene TRBJ2-2; D tentatively reads TRBD1 or TRBD2 (5 bases each). The germline gives CDR1 SGHTA, CDR2 FQGTGA. Between the trimmed V and J ends, which lost 0 bases and 5 bases, there was a span of 13 bases. The CDR3 consists of 16 residues. Here the CDR3 reads CASSLTSGGSTGELFF. The CDR3 DNA sequence: TGTGCCAGCAGCTTAACGTCTGGGGGAAGTACCGGGGAGCTGTTTTTT.

The rearrangement uses TRBV19 and TRBJ2-1, with 10 nucleotides matching TRBD2. Trimming at V came to 5 bases and at J to 9 bases, leaving 7 bases not matched to a gene. CDR1 is LNHDA and CDR2 is SQIVND in the germline V gene (reference sequence). This CDR3 has 14 residues. The CDR3 reads CASSGLAGVSEQFF. In DNA, the CDR3 is TGTGCCAGTAGTGGGCTAGCGGGAGTCTCTGAGCAGTTCTTC. Looking up the rest from reference TRBV19 and TRBJ2-1 gives the full variable domain: DGGITQSPKYLFRKEGQNVTLSCEQNLNHDAMYWYRQDPGQGLRLIYYSQIVNDFQKGDIAEGYSVSREKKESFPLTVTSAQKNPTAFYLCASSGLAGVSEQFFGPGTRLTVL.

J is TRBJ1-4 and V is TRBV7-9; 7 bases match TRBD1. The CDR3 length is 13 residues. Germline lookup yields CDR1 SEHNR and CDR2 FQNEAQ (reference sequence). V trimming: 0 bases; J trimming: 10 bases; junction bases outside the gene matches: 2. The CDR3 spells CASSLAGGGKLFF. DNA of the CDR3: TGTGCCAGCAGCTTAGCAGGGGGCGGAAAACTGTTTTTT.

The chain combines TRBV7-2 with TRBJ2-1; 9 nucleotides align to TRBD2. Germline CDR1 is SGHTA and CDR2 is FQGNSA. V was clipped by 3 bases and J by 5 bases; unmatched bases: 5. The CDR3 covers 15 residues. CDR3 region: CASSFVTSGHNEQFF. Written as DNA, the CDR3 is TGTGCCAGCAGCTTTGTGACTAGCGGTCACAATGAGCAGTTCTTC.

The V gene is TRBV29-1, the J gene TRBJ2-3; D call uncertain. Germline CDR1 and CDR2: SQVTM and ANQGSEA. V was clipped by 5 bases and J by 0 bases, with 0 bases between them. The CDR3 consists of 10 residues. CDR3 region: CSVSTDTQYF. The CDR3 nucleotides are TGCAGCGTTAGCACAGATACGCAGTATTTT.

V is TRBV9 and J is TRBJ2-2; D not resolved. Germline V gene lookup returns CDR1 SGDLS and CDR2 YYNGEE. The CDR3 spans 14 residues. The V gene lost 0 bases and the J gene lost 6 bases, with 9 bases spanning the gap. CDR3 nucleotide sequence: TGTGCCAGCAGCGTAGTGAACAGTCCCGGGGAGCTGTTTTTT. It encodes CASSVVNSPGELFF.

V is TRBV30 and J is TRBJ1-1; 9 nucleotides line up with TRBD1. The CDR3 loop spans 13 amino acids. CDR1 GTSNPN and CDR2 SVGIG come from the germline V gene (reference sequence). The V segment lost 8 bases and the J segment 5 bases; nucleotides outside the gene matches: 9. The CDR3 DNA follows: TGTGCCCGAACAGGGGGCCCAGGGACTGAAGCTTTCTTT. Amino acid sequence: CARTGGPGTEAFF. Using reference TRBV30 and TRBJ1-1 for the parts outside the CDR3, the full variable domain is SQTIHQWPATLVQPVGSPLSLECTVEGTSNPNLYWYRQAAGRGLQLLFYSVGIGQISSEVPQNLSASRPQDRQFILSSKKLLLSDSGFYLCARTGGPGTEAFFGQGTRLTVV.

The gene calls are TRBV6-6 and TRBJ1-2; 9 positions agree with TRBD1. This CDR3 is built from 16 residues. From germline, CDR1 is MNHNY and CDR2 SVGAGI (reference sequence). Trimming at V came to 11 bases and at J to 5 bases, leaving 18 bases not matched to a gene. CDR3 protein: CAASLGGQGLNYGYTF. In DNA form, the CDR3 reads TGTGCCGCTAGCCTCGGGGGACAGGGCCTTAATTATGGCTACACCTTC.

The chain couples TRBV6-5 to TRBJ1-2, with TRBD1 matching over 12 bases. The trim removed 4 bases at V and 6 bases at J, leaving 6 bases unmatched. Germline CDR1 is MNHEY and CDR2 is SVGAGI. The CDR3 is 15 residues long. The CDR3 reads CASSSPGQGADGYTF. The CDR3 DNA follows: TGTGCCAGCAGTTCCCCGGGACAGGGGGCGGATGGCTACACCTTC.

This clone was picked up a small number of times. The CDR3 region is CASRSGLAHNEQFF. The DNA for the CDR3 is TGTGCCAGTAGATCGGGACTAGCCCACAATGAGCAGTTCTTC. J is TRBJ2-1 and V is TRBV19; 9 bases map to TRBD2. This CDR3 is 14 amino acids long. From germline, CDR1 is LNHDA and CDR2 SQIVND (reference sequence). The V segment lost 6 bases and the J segment 5 bases; nucleotides outside the gene matches: 5.

The rearrangement links TRBV5-1 to TRBJ2-2; the D is unclear. The V and J ends lost 4 bases and 8 bases respectively, with 9 bases between them. This CDR3 comprises 12 residues. Germline V CDR1 and CDR2: SGHRS, YFSETQ. The CDR3 loop reads CASSPSLGELFF. As DNA, the CDR3 is TGCGCCAGCAGCCCATCACTGGGGGAGCTGTTTTTT. Complete variable domain (other parts from reference TRBV5-1 and TRBJ2-2): KAGVTQTPRYLIKTRGQQVTLSCSPISGHRSVSWYQQTPGQGLQFLFEYFSETQRNKGNFPGRFSGRQFSNSRSEMNVSTLELGDSALYLCASSPSLGELFFGEGSRLTVL.

J is TRBJ2-7 and V is TRBV10-1; no reliable D call. CDR1 WNHNN and CDR2 SYGVQD come from the germline V gene (reference sequence). The ends were cut back, 8 bases at V and 1 base at J, with 12 bases in the middle. This CDR3 spans 13 amino acids. The CDR3 reads CASGWADSYEQYF. The CDR3 nucleotides are TGCGCCAGCGGATGGGCAGATTCCTACGAGCAGTACTTC.

This clone was recorded once. V gene TRBV7-8 combines with J gene TRBJ1-5; 8 bases fit TRBD1. The V gene end was trimmed by 4 bases and the J gene end by 4 bases; junction bases not matched to a gene: 3. CDR3 length equals 14 residues. The germline V gene encodes CDR1 SGHVS and CDR2 FQNEAQ. The CDR3 is CASSSDRGNQPQHF. The CDR3 DNA reads as TGTGCCAGCAGCTCAGACAGGGGAAATCAGCCCCAGCATTTT.

The rearrangement links TRBV13 to TRBJ2-3; 7 bases match TRBD1. CDR1 and CDR2 (germline): PRHDT, FYEKMQ (reference sequence). The J segment lost 0 bases and the V segment lost 4 bases, leaving 1 base of the junction unmatched. The CDR3 consists of 14 residues. The CDR3 loop reads CASSWTGSTDTQYF. In DNA, the CDR3 is TGTGCCAGCAGCTGGACAGGTAGCACAGATACGCAGTATTTT.

The J gene is TRBJ1-6, the V gene TRBV30; D call uncertain. Germline V gene sequence: CDR1 GTSNPN, CDR2 SVGIG (reference sequence). The CDR3 has 13 amino acids. V lost 1 base to trimming and J lost 10 bases, with 11 bases between them. CDR3 in amino acids: CAWSAELDSPLHF. The CDR3 DNA follows: TGTGCCTGGAGTGCCGAACTCGACTCACCCCTCCACTTT.

V and J are TRBV18 and TRBJ1-4, with no clear D. The CDR3 is made up of 14 amino acids. Trimming took off 3 bases at V and 8 bases at J, with 13 bases between the two ends. Looked up from germline, CDR1 is KGHSH and CDR2 is LQKENI. The CDR3 here is CASSPEGRPEKLFF. The DNA of the CDR3 is TGTGCCAGCTCACCGGAGGGCCGTCCGGAAAAACTGTTTTTT.

This chain connects TRBV5-1 to TRBJ1-1; tentatively, D is TRBD1 (6 bases). CDR1 and CDR2 from the germline V gene are SGHRS and YFSETQ. The CDR3 covers 14 residues. V was cut by 2 bases and J by 1 base, with 9 bases left in between. Here the CDR3 reads CASSFGTRNTEAFF. The DNA for the CDR3 is TGCGCCAGCAGCTTCGGGACACGGAACACTGAAGCTTTCTTT.

V gene TRBV30 combines with J gene TRBJ2-3; D may be TRBD2 (5 bases). The CDR3 covers 12 residues. The germline V gene has CDR1 GTSNPN and CDR2 SVGIG (reference sequence). V was pared by 1 base and J by 3 bases, with 5 bases between. The CDR3 loop is CAWSGGTDTQYF. CDR3 nucleotides: TGTGCCTGGAGTGGAGGGACAGATACGCAGTATTTT.

The chain has TRBV19 and TRBJ2-1; D not resolved. Trimming left V 5 bases short and J 4 bases short, with 12 bases between. Germline V gives CDR1 LNHDA, CDR2 SQIVND (reference sequence). This CDR3 contains 14 residues. The CDR3 sequence: CASSWAVQYNEQFF. DNA for the CDR3: TGTGCCAGTAGTTGGGCAGTTCAATACAATGAGCAGTTCTTC.

This sequence joins TRBV30 and TRBJ2-7, with D possibly being TRBD1 or TRBD2 (5 bases each). Germline values: CDR1 GTSNPN, CDR2 SVGIG (reference sequence). There are 16 residues in the CDR3. V lost 1 base and J lost 2, with 18 bases in between. The CDR3 is CAWSGGKGFWAYEQYF. In DNA, the CDR3 is TGTGCCTGGAGTGGGGGGAAGGGGTTTTGGGCCTACGAGCAGTACTTC.

The J gene is TRBJ1-6, the V gene TRBV5-4; 10 bases agree with TRBD1. V lost 4 bases and J lost 10; bases outside the gene matches: 5. This CDR3 has 14 residues. From germline, CDR1 is SGHNT and CDR2 YYREEE (reference sequence). The CDR3 here is CASSPGQGRSPLHF. The CDR3, as DNA: TGTGCCAGCAGCCCGGGACAGGGGCGGTCACCCCTCCACTTT.

The V gene is TRBV19, the J gene TRBJ2-1; possibly TRBD1 for D (8 bases). This CDR3 has 16 residues. The V and J ends lost 3 bases and 6 bases respectively, with 18 bases between them. The germline CDR1 and CDR2 sequences are LNHDA and SQIVND (reference sequence). The CDR3, as DNA: TGTGCCAGTAGTATCCCCGACAGGGGAGGGGTCAATGAGCAGTTCTTC. It is translated as CASSIPDRGGVNEQFF.